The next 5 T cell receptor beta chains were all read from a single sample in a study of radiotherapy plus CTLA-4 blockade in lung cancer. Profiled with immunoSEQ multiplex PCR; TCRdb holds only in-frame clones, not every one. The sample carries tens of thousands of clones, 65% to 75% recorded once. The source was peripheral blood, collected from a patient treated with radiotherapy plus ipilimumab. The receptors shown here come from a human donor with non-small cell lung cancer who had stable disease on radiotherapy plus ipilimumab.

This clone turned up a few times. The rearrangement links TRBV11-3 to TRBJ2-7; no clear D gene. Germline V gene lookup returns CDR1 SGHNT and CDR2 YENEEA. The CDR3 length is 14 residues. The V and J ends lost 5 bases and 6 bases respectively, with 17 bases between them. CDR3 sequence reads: CASSLGSVAAEQYF. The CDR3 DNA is TGTGCCAGCAGCCTGGGGTCCGTCGCTGCCGAGCAGTACTTC.

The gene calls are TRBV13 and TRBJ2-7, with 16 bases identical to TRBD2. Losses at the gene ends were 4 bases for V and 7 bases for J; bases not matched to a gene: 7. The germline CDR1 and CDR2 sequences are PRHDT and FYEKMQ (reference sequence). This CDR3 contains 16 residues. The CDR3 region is CASSWGLAGGPVEQYF. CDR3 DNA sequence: TGTGCCAGCAGCTGGGGACTAGCGGGAGGGCCGGTAGAGCAGTACTTC.

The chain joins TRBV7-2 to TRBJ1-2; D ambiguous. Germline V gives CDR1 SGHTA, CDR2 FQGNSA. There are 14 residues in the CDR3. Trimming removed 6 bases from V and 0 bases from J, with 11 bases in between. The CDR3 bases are TGTGCCAGCAGGCCAGGATTAGCTAACTATGGCTACACCTTC. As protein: CASRPGLANYGYTF. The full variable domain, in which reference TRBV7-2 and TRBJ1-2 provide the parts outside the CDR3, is GAGVSQSPSNKVTEKGKDVELRCDPISGHTALYWYRQSLGQGLEFLIYFQGNSAPDKSGLPSDRFSAERTGGSVSTLTIQRTQQEDSAVYLCASRPGLANYGYTFGSGTRLTVV.

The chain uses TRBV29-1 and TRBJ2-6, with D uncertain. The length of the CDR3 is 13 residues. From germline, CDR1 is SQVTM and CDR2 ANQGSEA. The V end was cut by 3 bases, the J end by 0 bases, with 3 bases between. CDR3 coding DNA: TGCAGCGTTGAGATCTCTGGGGCCAACGTCCTGACTTTC. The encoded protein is CSVEISGANVLTF.

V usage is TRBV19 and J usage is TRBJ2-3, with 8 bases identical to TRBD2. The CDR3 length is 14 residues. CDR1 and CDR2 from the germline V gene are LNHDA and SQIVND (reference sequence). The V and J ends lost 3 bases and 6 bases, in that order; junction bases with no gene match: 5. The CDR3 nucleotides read TGTGCCAGTAGTATGGGACTAGTAACGGATACGCAGTATTTT. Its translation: CASSMGLVTDTQYF.